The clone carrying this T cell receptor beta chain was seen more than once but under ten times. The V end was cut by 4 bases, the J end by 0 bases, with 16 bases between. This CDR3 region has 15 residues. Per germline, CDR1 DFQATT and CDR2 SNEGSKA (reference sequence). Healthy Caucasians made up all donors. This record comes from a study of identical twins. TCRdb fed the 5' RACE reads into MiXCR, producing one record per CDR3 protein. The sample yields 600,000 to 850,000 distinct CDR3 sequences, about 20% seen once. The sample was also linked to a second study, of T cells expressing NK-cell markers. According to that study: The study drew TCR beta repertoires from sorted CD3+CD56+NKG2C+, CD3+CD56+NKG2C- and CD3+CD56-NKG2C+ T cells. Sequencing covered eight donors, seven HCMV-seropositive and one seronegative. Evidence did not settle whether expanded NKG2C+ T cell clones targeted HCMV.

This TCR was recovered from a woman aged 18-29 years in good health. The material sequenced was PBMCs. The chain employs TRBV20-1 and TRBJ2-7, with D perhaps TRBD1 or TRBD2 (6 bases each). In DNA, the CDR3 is TGCAGTGCTATTTCCGGGGGCACCAGCTCCTACGAGCAGTACTTC. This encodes CSAISGGTSSYEQYF.